This T cell receptor beta chain was identified in a study of shared clonotypes between healthy human individuals. Positive CCR7 selection of CD45RO-negative cells yielded the naive CD8 cells, and terminally differentiated effector memory CD45RA+ cells were excluded. Healthy HIV-negative adults with no recent acute infections or vaccinations were recruited as donors. Only Caucasian adults living in Nashville, Tennessee served as donors. Genomic DNA per cell subset filled all wells of several immunoSEQ plates. TCRdb's copy holds only in-frame clones and misses some; the assay was immunoSEQ multiplex PCR. The table has around 2.1 million clones, about 93% seen once. Study-wide points: As a rule, naive subsets had a larger estimated richness than memory subsets.

This clone was picked up a small number of times. As yet, its antigen is unknown. V lost 3 bases, J lost 4 bases, and 8 bases stayed unmatched. The CDR3 is 14 amino acids. Germline V gene lookup returns CDR1 SQVTM and CDR2 ANQGSEA. What was sequenced was naive CD8+ T cells from PBMCs. This chain joins TRBV29-1 and TRBJ1-1; 7 bases match TRBD1. This clonotype was obtained from a man younger than 30 in good health. Some clones in this sample may be carry-over from other donors' samples. The CDR3 loop is CSVDPRQGSTEAFF. DNA for the CDR3: TGCAGCGTTGATCCCCGACAGGGTAGCACTGAAGCTTTCTTT.